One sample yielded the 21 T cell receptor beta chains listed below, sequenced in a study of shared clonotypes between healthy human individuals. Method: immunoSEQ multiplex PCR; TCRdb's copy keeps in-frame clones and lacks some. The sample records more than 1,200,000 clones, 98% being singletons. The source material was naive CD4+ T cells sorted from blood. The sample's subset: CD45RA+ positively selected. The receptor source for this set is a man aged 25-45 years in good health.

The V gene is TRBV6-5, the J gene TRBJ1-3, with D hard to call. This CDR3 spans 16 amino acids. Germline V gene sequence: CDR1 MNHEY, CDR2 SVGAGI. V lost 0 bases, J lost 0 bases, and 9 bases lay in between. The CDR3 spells CASSYSDVTSGNTIYF. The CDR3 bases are TGTGCCAGCAGTTACTCCGACGTAACCTCTGGAAACACCATATATTTT.

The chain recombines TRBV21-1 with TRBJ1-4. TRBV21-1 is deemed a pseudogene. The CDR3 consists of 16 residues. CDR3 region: CASSKQVRETNEKLFF. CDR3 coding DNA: TGTGCCAGCAGCAAACAGGTCCGGGAAACTAATGAAAAACTGTTTTTT.

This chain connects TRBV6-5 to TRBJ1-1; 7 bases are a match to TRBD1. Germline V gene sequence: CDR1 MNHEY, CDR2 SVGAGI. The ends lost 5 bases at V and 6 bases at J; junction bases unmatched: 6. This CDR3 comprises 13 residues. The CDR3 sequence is CASSLPGGAEAFF. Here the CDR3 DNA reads TGTGCCAGCAGTCTCCCAGGGGGGGCTGAAGCTTTCTTT.

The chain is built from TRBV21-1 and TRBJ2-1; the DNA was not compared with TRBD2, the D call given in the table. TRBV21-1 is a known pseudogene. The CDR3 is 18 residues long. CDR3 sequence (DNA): TGTGCCAGCAGCCTCCTCCCGGTTGGGACGGAGGGGAACAATGAGCAGTTCTTC. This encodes CASSLLPVGTEGNNEQFF.

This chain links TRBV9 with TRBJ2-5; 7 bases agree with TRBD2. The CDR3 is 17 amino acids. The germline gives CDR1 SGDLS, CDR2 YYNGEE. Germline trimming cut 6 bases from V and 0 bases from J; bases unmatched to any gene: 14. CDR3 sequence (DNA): TGTGCCAGCACCCGTAGCCTGGCGGGAGCTGACCAAGAGACCCAGTACTTC. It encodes CASTRSLAGADQETQYF.

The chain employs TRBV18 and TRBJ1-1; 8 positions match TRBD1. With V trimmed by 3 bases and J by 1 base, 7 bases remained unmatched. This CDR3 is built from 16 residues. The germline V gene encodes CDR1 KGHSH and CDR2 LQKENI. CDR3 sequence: CASSPMTGAPNTEAFF. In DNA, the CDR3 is TGTGCCAGCTCACCCATGACAGGGGCCCCGAACACTGAAGCTTTCTTT.

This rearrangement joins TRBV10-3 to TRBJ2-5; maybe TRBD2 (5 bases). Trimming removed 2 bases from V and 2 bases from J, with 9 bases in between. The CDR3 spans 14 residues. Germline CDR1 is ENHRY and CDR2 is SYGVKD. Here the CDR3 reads CAISERGGQETQYF. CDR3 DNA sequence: TGTGCCATCAGTGAGCGGGGTGGACAAGAGACCCAGTACTTC.

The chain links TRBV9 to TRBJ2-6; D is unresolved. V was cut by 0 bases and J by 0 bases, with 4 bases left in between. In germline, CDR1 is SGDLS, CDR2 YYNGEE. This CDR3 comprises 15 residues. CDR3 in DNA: TGTGCCAGCAGCGTAGAGGTCTCTGGGGCCAACGTCCTGACTTTC. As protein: CASSVEVSGANVLTF. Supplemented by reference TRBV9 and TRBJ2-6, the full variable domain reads DSGVTQTPKHLITATGQRVTLRCSPRSGDLSVYWYQQSLDQGLQFLIQYYNGEERAKGNILERFSAQQFPDLHSELNLSSLELGDSALYFCASSVEVSGANVLTFGAGSRLTVL.

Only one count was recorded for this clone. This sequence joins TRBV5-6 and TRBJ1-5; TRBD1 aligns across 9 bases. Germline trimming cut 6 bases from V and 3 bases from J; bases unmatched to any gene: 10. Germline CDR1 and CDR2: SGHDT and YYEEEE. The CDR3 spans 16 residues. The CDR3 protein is CASTRRTGVVNQPQHF. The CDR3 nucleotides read TGTGCCAGCACCAGACGGACAGGGGTCGTCAATCAGCCCCAGCATTTT.

CDR3 DNA: TGTGCCATCAGAAGCGACAGGGGGCTTGGAGAGACCCAGTACTTC. Translated, it gives CAIRSDRGLGETQYF. The chain joins TRBV10-3 to TRBJ2-5, with 10 bases matching TRBD1. CDR1 is ENHRY, CDR2 SYGVKD, per germline. V gave up 6 bases and J gave up 4 bases; unmatched junction bases: 8. This CDR3 has 15 residues.

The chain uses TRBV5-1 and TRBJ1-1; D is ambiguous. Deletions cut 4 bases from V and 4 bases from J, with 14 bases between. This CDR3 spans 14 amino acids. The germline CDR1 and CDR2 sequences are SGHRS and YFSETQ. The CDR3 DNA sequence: TGCGCCAGCAGCATCCGTCCGGGGAGCACTGAAGCTTTCTTT. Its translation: CASSIRPGSTEAFF.

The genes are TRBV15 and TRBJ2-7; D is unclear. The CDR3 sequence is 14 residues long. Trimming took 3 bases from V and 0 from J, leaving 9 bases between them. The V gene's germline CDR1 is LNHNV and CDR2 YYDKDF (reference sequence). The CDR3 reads CATSRDRTSYEQYF. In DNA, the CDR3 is TGTGCCACCAGCAGGGACCGTACCTCCTACGAGCAGTACTTC. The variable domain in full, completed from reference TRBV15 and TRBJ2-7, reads DAMVIQNPRYQVTQFGKPVTLSCSQTLNHNVMYWYQQKSSQAPKLLFHYYDKDFNNEADTPDNFQSRRPNTSFCFLDIRSPGLGDTAMYLCATSRDRTSYEQYFGPGTRLTVT.

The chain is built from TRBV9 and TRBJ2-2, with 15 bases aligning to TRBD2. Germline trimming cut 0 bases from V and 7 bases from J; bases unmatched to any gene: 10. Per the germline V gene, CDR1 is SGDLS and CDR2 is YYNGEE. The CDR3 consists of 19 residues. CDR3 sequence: CASSVDIGLAGGLDGELFF. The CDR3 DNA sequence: TGTGCCAGCAGCGTAGATATTGGACTAGCGGGAGGGCTGGACGGGGAGCTGTTTTTT. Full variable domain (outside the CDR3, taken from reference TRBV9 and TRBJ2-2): DSGVTQTPKHLITATGQRVTLRCSPRSGDLSVYWYQQSLDQGLQFLIQYYNGEERAKGNILERFSAQQFPDLHSELNLSSLELGDSALYFCASSVDIGLAGGLDGELFFGEGSRLTVL.

CDR3 residues: CASSPIRPMTSLAPSEQYF. The CDR3 nucleotides read TGTGCCAGCTCACCCATAAGGCCGATGACTAGCCTAGCCCCTTCCGAGCAGTACTTC. The chain uses TRBV18 and TRBJ2-7, with TRBD2 matching over 7 bases. CDR1 and CDR2 (germline): KGHSH, LQKENI. This CDR3 contains 19 residues. The trim removed 3 bases at V and 6 bases at J, leaving 23 bases unmatched.

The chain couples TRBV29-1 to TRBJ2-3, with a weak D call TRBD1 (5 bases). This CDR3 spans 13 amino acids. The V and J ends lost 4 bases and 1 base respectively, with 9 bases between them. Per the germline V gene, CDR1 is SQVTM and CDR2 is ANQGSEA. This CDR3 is CSVAVGGTDTQYF. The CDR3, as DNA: TGCAGCGTTGCTGTAGGGGGCACAGATACGCAGTATTTT.

The CDR3 spells CAEGQETQYF. The CDR3 coding sequence is TGTGCCGAGGGGCAAGAGACCCAGTACTTC. This rearrangement joins TRBV7-8 to TRBJ2-5; the D gene could be TRBD1 or TRBD2 (5 bases each). Germline V gene sequence: CDR1 SGHVS, CDR2 FQNEAQ. The CDR3 is 10 amino acids. V gave up 11 bases and J gave up 2 bases, with 6 bases separating them.

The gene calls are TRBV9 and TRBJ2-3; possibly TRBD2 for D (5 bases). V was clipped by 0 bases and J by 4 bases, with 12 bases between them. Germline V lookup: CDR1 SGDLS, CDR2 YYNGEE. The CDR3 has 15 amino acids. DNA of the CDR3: TGTGCCAGCAGCGTAGCTACAGCTAGCCCAGATACGCAGTATTTT. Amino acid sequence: CASSVATASPDTQYF.

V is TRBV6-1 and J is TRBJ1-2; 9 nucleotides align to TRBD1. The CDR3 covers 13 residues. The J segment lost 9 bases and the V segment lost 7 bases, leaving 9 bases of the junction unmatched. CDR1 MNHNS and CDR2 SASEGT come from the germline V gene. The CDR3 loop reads CASTKTGGASYTF. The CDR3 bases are TGTGCCAGCACTAAAACAGGGGGCGCGAGCTACACCTTC.

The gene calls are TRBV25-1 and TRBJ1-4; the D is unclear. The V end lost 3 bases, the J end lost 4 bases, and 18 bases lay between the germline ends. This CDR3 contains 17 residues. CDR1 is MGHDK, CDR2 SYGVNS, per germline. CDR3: CASSEPLGREINEKLFF. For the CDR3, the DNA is TGTGCCAGCAGTGAGCCCCTTGGGAGGGAGATTAATGAAAAACTGTTTTTT.

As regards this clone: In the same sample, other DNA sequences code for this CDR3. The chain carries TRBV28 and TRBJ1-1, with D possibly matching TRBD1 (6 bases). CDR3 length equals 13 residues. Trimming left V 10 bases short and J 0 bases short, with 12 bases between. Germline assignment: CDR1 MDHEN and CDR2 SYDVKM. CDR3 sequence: CATRTAMNTEAFF. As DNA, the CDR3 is TGTGCCACCCGGACAGCTATGAACACTGAAGCTTTCTTT. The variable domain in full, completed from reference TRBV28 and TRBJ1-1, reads DVKVTQSSRYLVKRTGEKVFLECVQDMDHENMFWYRQDPGLGLRLIYFSYDVKMKEKGDIPEGYSVSREKKERFSLILESASTNQTSMYLCATRTAMNTEAFFGQGTRLTVV.

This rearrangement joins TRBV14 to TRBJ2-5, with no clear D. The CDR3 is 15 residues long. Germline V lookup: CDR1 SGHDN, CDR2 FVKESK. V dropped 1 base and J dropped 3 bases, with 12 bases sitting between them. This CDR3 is CASSQVGMAEETQYF. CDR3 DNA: TGTGCCAGCAGCCAAGTAGGGATGGCGGAAGAGACCCAGTACTTC. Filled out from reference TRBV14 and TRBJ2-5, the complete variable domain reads EAGVTQFPSHSVIEKGQTVTLRCDPISGHDNLYWYRRVMGKEIKFLLHFVKESKQDESGMPNNRFLAERTGGTYSTLKVQPAELEDSGVYFCASSQVGMAEETQYFGPGTRLLVL.